Shown below are 11 T cell receptor beta chains from a single sample sequenced in a study of blood T cell repertoires in COVID-19. The repertoire was sequenced with immunoSEQ multiplex PCR; TCRdb's copy has only in-frame clones and lacks some. The sample comprises more than 15,000 clones, about nine tenths of which are singletons, and about 7.7% rests with the top ten. The source material was peripheral blood. All receptors derive from a human donor in a cohort sampled during active COVID-19. The donor label of this sample is uncertain.

The chain combines TRBV28 with TRBJ2-1; D remains ambiguous. Germline CDR1 MDHEN, CDR2 SYDVKM. Trimming cost V 7 bases and J 4 bases, with 14 bases left between them. The CDR3 covers 14 residues. Here the CDR3 reads CASTSGFNYNEQFF. CDR3 sequence (DNA): TGTGCCAGCACCTCCGGGTTCAATTACAATGAGCAGTTCTTC.

This chain uses TRBV6-1 with TRBJ2-7, with 8 bases matching TRBD1. The CDR3 spans 16 residues. Looked up from germline, CDR1 is MNHNS and CDR2 is SASEGT. The V gene end was trimmed by 4 bases and the J gene end by 4 bases; junction bases not matched to a gene: 12. CDR3 in DNA: TGTGCCAGCAGTGGGATCAAAACAGGGGGTCAATACGAGCAGTACTTC. Amino acids: CASSGIKTGGQYEQYF.

This CDR3 is CASRRDRPEGQFF. The CDR3 DNA follows: TGTGCCAGCAGGAGGGACAGGCCAGAGGGGCAGTTCTTC. The genes are TRBV6-5 and TRBJ2-1; 8 bases align to TRBD1. The CDR3 contains 13 residues. Germline CDR1 and CDR2: MNHEY and SVGAGI. V was pared by 6 bases and J by 12 bases, with 10 bases of the junction left unmatched.

V and J are TRBV30 and TRBJ1-6; TRBD1 agrees at 9 bases. V lost 3 bases, J lost 9 bases, and 9 bases stayed unmatched. The CDR3 consists of 15 residues. Germline lookup yields CDR1 GTSNPN and CDR2 SVGIG (reference sequence). CDR3 loop: CAWSSPGQGISPLHF. The CDR3 nucleotides read TGTGCCTGGAGCTCCCCGGGACAGGGCATTTCACCCCTCCACTTT.

There are a few counts of this clone. The chain couples TRBV19 to TRBJ1-5; 9 bases line up with TRBD1. V lost 4 bases, J lost 6 bases, and 4 bases stayed unmatched. CDR3 length: 14 residues. Germline assignment: CDR1 LNHDA and CDR2 SQIVND (reference sequence). The CDR3 here is CASSRQGGGQPQHF. The CDR3 region has the DNA TGTGCCAGTAGTAGACAGGGGGGCGGTCAGCCCCAGCATTTT.

This clone was found once. This chain joins TRBV11-3 and TRBJ2-2; TRBD2 agrees at 10 bases. Losses at the gene ends were 5 bases for V and 0 bases for J; bases not matched to a gene: 9. Germline lookup yields CDR1 SGHNT and CDR2 YENEEA. CDR3 length: 18 residues. CDR3 in DNA: TGTGCCAGCAGCGGGGCTAGCGGGAGACCGGCGAACACCGGGGAGCTGTTTTTT. This codes for CASSGASGRPANTGELFF.

The V and J genes are TRBV9 and TRBJ2-2; tentative D call: TRBD2 (5 bases). Deletions cut 0 bases from V and 6 bases from J, with 15 bases between. The CDR3 totals 16 residues. Looked up from germline, CDR1 is SGDLS and CDR2 is YYNGEE. For the CDR3, the DNA is TGTGCCAGCAGCGTAGCTTCGGGAACGTTGGCCGGGGAGCTGTTTTTT. This gives the protein CASSVASGTLAGELFF.

This rearrangement joins TRBV5-5 to TRBJ2-7; 12 bases are a match to TRBD2. The CDR3 sequence is 15 residues long. Unmatched junction bases numbered 5, after V lost 3 bases and J lost 4 bases. Germline V gene sequence: CDR1 SGHKS, CDR2 YYEKEE (reference sequence). CDR3 loop: CASSSRLAGVYEQYF. DNA of the CDR3: TGTGCCAGCAGCTCCCGACTAGCGGGAGTTTACGAGCAGTACTTC.

The chain uses TRBV6-6 and TRBJ1-2; D remains unclear. Germline-derived CDR1 and CDR2 are MNHNY and SVGAGI (reference sequence). V was clipped by 6 bases and J by 7 bases, with 12 bases between them. This CDR3 comprises 12 residues. The CDR3 nucleotides are TGTGCCAGCAGCCGACGGGAAGGTGGCTACACCTTC. Amino acid sequence: CASSRREGGYTF.

The chain carries TRBV6-5 and TRBJ2-3; D is ambiguous. Germline V gene lookup returns CDR1 MNHEY and CDR2 SVGAGI. V lost 6 bases and J lost 2, with 15 bases in between. There are 15 residues in the CDR3. CDR3 amino acids: CASSLKPTNTDTQYF. The CDR3, as DNA: TGTGCCAGCAGCCTTAAACCAACAAACACAGATACGCAGTATTTT.

The CDR3 bases are TGTGCCAGCAGTTTGGCTAGCGGGGGCACAGATACGCAGTATTTT. Translated: CASSLASGGTDTQYF. The chain is built from TRBV6-5 and TRBJ2-3; 9 bases line up with TRBD2. This CDR3 region has 15 residues. CDR1 is MNHEY, CDR2 SVGAGI, per germline. Trimming took 4 bases from V and 1 from J; bases not matched to a gene: 3.